This T cell receptor beta chain was captured in a study of neurological immune-mediated disorders. TCRdb re-called the 5' RACE reads through MiXCR, storing one row per CDR3 protein. The sample lists 65,000 to 70,000 distinct CDR3 sequences; 3% to 5% were seen once. Study outcomes and limitations: Among 34 multiple sclerosis patients, phylogenetic grouping put the repertoires of 18 into a single related-CDR3 cluster, a possible signature. Expanded clones shared no identical CDR3 amino acid sequences across subjects, which suggested private TCR-beta repertoires in all groups.

The germline V gene encodes CDR1 SGHRS and CDR2 YFSETQ. This CDR3 spans 15 amino acids. Unmatched junction bases numbered 3, after V lost 0 bases and J lost 5 bases. This clonotype appeared many times. The antigen remains unidentified. The rearrangement joins TRBV5-1 to TRBJ2-1; 9 bases line up with TRBD2. This sequence was found in a man younger than 45 with multiple sclerosis. Material: PBMCs. The CDR3 reads CASSLGSGGNNEQFF. The CDR3 region has the DNA TGCGCCAGCAGCTTGGGAAGCGGGGGGAACAATGAGCAGTTCTTC.